The entry below gives a single T cell receptor beta chain sequence along with its context. The antigen it binds to is not known. No much larger clonotype is one base removed from it; base qualities were not supplied. The cohort comprised 550 to 700 healthy bone marrow donors. At the time of sampling, every cohort member was nominally healthy, though immune exposures that went unrecorded were likely present. The donor tested CMV seronegative and was one of the 352 seronegative cohort members. A peripheral blood sample was collected from each donor, and TCR beta sequencing was performed on peripheral blood mononuclear cells. The Qiagen DNeasy Blood Extraction Kit was used to extract genomic DNA from the blood cell samples. This sample stems from a study of cytomegalovirus exposure and HLA in healthy donors (dated by TCRdb to the late 2010s). Broadly, across the study: According to an earlier analysis of 550 to 700 of the donors, some 170 million T cells yielded roughly 110 million unique TCR beta sequences and around 300 Gb of sequence data. Every repertoire in the discovery cohort had been generated on one and the same sequencing platform. Roughly 300 gigabases of sequencing data and tens of millions of unique TCR sequences were included in an early release covering 500 to 750 HLA-typed donors. Among about 390 genotyped donors of the cohort, an average of 235,054 unique TCR beta nucleotide sequences were sequenced per donor, 15% to 20% of them non-productive. In a later analysis, previously published TCR beta repertoires from 550 to 750 donors were re-analyzed and high-resolution HLA genotyping was added so that TCR occurrence patterns could be studied. A handful of DR-DQ haplotypes were handled as single units for association and clustering because linkage in the cohort was strong. The genetic ancestry cluster associated with self-reported Caucasian donors included roughly four fifths of the 300 to 450 genotyped donors. Rather than drawing on any new phenotypic data, the later analysis identified candidate immune exposures from TCR beta sequences and the way those sequences occurred across donors. To decide whether each TCR beta V gene segment behaved as functional or pseudogenic, an earlier analysis of some 580 of the donors relied on high-throughput TCR beta sequencing. High-throughput TCR immunosequencing, statistical association of individual TCRs with disease status, and machine learning were combined to predict cytomegalovirus infection status. Class I and class II HLA loci were covered by the typing at four-digit resolution. Typing coverage differed by locus: A, B, C, DRB1 and DQB1 were typed in roughly 620-640 donors, DQA1 in approximately 520, DPA1 in 600 to 610, and DPB1 in just under 480. A later genetic analysis took genome-wide SNP genotypes for about 55% of the 666 donors and used that subset as a discovery cohort. Donor age, sex, ethnicity and CMV serostatus were compiled together with the repertoire data. A separate validation cohort of more than 100 different subjects was used in addition to the roughly 640-subject first cohort. The study used immunosequencing to profile the T cell repertoires of some 600 subjects and linked those repertoires to cytomegalovirus serostatus. The study aimed to test whether signatures of past pathogen exposure could be identified by cataloging public T cell receptors.

Libraries were prepared through the immunoSEQ multiplex PCR assay. A mixture of 60 forward primers for TCR Vbeta segments and 13 reverse primers for TCR Jbeta segments was used in the multiplex PCR. Amplification of the CDR3 region of rearranged TCR beta genes was performed with a multiplex PCR assay on genomic DNA. Amplified TCR beta libraries were sequenced as 87-base-pair reads on the Illumina HiSeq System. Regarding the original processing steps: Across the roughly 670 repertoires, a later analysis counted 80 million or so unique TCR beta chains, roughly 11 million of which were shared by at least two donors. A nearest-neighbor algorithm error-corrected the raw reads and collapsed the reads into unique sequences, merging closely related sequences to remove PCR and sequencing errors. Alignment of CDR3 sequences to IMGT reference sequences was used to assign V, D and J gene segments. For a sequence to be retained, at least a six-nucleotide match to both a V gene segment and a J gene segment was required. A rearrangement was called productive if the CDR3 had no stop codons and remained in frame with V and J, and every other rearrangement was called non-productive. CDR3 was defined according to IMGT convention as the region running from the second conserved V-encoded cysteine to the conserved J-encoded phenylalanine. The earlier analysis of a few hundred of the donors excluded any sequence lacking an unambiguous match to a single V gene segment. In an earlier analysis of around 600 of the donors, V segments were called functional above 56.7% productive rearrangements and were called segregating when the between-donor standard deviation exceeded 5%. A statistical classification framework was built for diagnosing cytomegalovirus status from the catalog of TCR beta chain sequences. V and J gene assignment, in a later analysis, came from comparing TCR nucleotide sequences with IMGT/GENE-DB human TR gene sequences. Using the TCRdist pipeline, a later analysis assigned CDR3 sequences along with most-parsimonious VDJ recombination scenarios. In a later analysis, every TCR beta chain was defined by the combination of its CDR3 amino acid sequence and its V-gene family, and reads without a unique V-gene family were dropped. As a way to deal with suspected cross-contamination and a sequencing artifact, a later analysis dropped hundreds of nucleotide sequences that were highly shared and had low generation probability. A later analysis calculated a clonal expansion index for each public chain from normalized within-repertoire ranks of inferred template counts. In a later analysis, generation probabilities were computed using a VDJ recombination model fitted to out-of-frame rearrangements, and the results were checked against IGoR. In a later analysis, hypergeometric tests were used to score TCR-TCR, TCR-HLA and TCR-CMV co-occurrence, with a repertoire-size bias correction applied to TCR pairs. To estimate false discovery rates, a later analysis permuted the HLA or CMV assignments 20 times. In a later analysis, co-occurring TCRs were grouped using DBSCAN, and TCRdist sequence similarity was added for clustering within HLA-allele-positive subsets. For co-occurrence clustering, repertoires with fewer than 30,000 or more than 120,000 public chains were excluded, along with roughly 5 repertoires with anomalous nucleotide sharing. TCRdb took over this immuneACCESS table, retaining in-frame rearrangements with V and J assigned. Such tables are incomplete; in checked studies, under half of the missing clones stem from an unresolved V gene, and the remainder is unexplained. V and J calls and clone size are copied from that table; D and trimming were computed from the DNA. A total of 150,000 or so clones appear in this sample, 84% of them only once. The ten largest clones add up to 0.35% to 0.4% of the sample.

What the work shows at the level of the full study, not this receptor alone: The only immune exposure information available for the cohort was CMV serostatus. The 87-base-pair reads could not distinguish some IMGT-functional V segments, including TRBV6-2 and TRBV6-3, so those segments were excluded. In both the original and validation cohorts, the classifier was reported to diagnose cytomegalovirus status with high specificity and sensitivity. Because counts were too low, some 16 rarely observed V segments, including chromosome 9 orphons, were excluded from the earlier analysis of some 540 of the donors. It was suggested by the authors that the approach could potentially be generalized to other disease states and immunological phenotypes. Linkage disequilibrium might explain the correlated functional status among segregating V segments, but an unknown experimental factor could not be excluded. In a later analysis, some 18,000 TCR beta sequences were associated with specific HLA alleles at a false discovery rate of 0.05. Across donors, most TCR sequences were observed very rarely, whereas some public TCRs were present in many individuals. When HLA alleles, especially DR and DQ, strongly co-occurred, attributing TCR associations to individual alleles was difficult. In a later analysis, several top co-occurrence clusters were reported to appear linked to parvovirus B19, influenza, CMV and Epstein-Barr virus. A later analysis found that TCR association rates varied across HLA loci, with DRB1 alleles showing the most associated TCRs and HLA-C alleles the fewest. HLA typing was unavailable for some donors at each locus, so association tests used only the typed subset. In a later analysis, most CMV-associated TCR beta chains were found to appear HLA-restricted, with HLA associations seemingly driven largely by CMV exposure. A group of highly shared sequence variants was considered likely to be a technical artifact of the sequencing pipeline. In the study, around 150 TCR beta chains were listed as associated with cytomegalovirus. Compared with equally common non-associated chains, HLA-associated TCR beta chains in a later analysis were more clonally expanded and had lower generation probabilities. A few of the identified cytomegalovirus-associated TCR beta chains were confirmed in vitro to be specific for cytomegalovirus antigens. A later genetic analysis associated a missense DCLRE1C variant with V-gene and J-gene trimming of TCR beta chains, and an independent cohort replicated the association. In an earlier analysis of 587 of the donors, most TCR beta V segments appeared in productive rearrangements about 87% or about 30% of the time, broadly matching IMGT annotations. The cohort was sequenced for TCR beta chains only, and without alpha or paired-chain data the features that could be detected were limited. Compared with the 666-donor mean, donors in an Asian-associated ancestry cluster had fewer N-insertions in productive TCRs, according to a later genetic analysis. A further reported finding was that TCR beta sequences accurately predicted the HLA-A and HLA-B alleles for most subjects in the first cohort. Roughly uniform sequencing depth across donors was assumed in presence/absence analyses, although this assumption may not hold.

Taken from the germline V gene, the CDR1 and CDR2 loops are SNHLY and FYNNEI. Taken from cysteine to phenylalanine, the CDR3 has 15 residues. Only the CDR3 DNA stays, 45 bases, in frame from base 1. V loses 6 bases at its end and J loses 6 bases; junction bases beyond the gene matches: 6. This TCR came from a boy aged 2-15 years in good health and CMV-seronegative. The rearrangement joined TRBV2 to TRBJ2-2, with 11 central nucleotides matching TRBD2. Sequenced material: PBMCs. For the CDR3, the sequence is CASSLLAGAAGELFF. In nucleotide form, the sequence is TGTGCCAGCAGCTTACTAGCGGGAGCGGCCGGGGAGCTGTTTTTT.